These 20 T cell receptor beta chains came from one sample sequenced in a study of blood T cell repertoires in COVID-19. Method: immunoSEQ multiplex PCR; TCRdb's copy keeps in-frame clones and lacks some. The sample lists about 250,000 clones, about nine tenths occurring once. Sequencing was done on a sample of peripheral blood. The receptors stem from a woman in her 30s with active or convalescent COVID-19.

The CDR3 bases are TGTGCCAGCAGTTTACCAGGACTAAGTGAGCAGTTCTTC. Residues: CASSLPGLSEQFF. This chain uses TRBV12-3 or TRBV12-4 with TRBJ2-1, with a possible D match to TRBD2 (6 bases). The CDR3 covers 13 residues. V shed 2 bases and J shed 9 bases, with 11 bases lying between them.

The V and J genes are TRBV29-1 and TRBJ1-2; D possibly corresponds to TRBD1 (5 bases). The CDR3 sequence is 16 residues long. Between the trimmed V and J ends, which lost 1 base and 5 bases, there was a span of 20 bases. CDR1 SQVTM and CDR2 ANQGSEA come from the germline V gene. Here the CDR3 reads CSVEVTGAGREYGYTF. CDR3 bases: TGCAGCGTTGAAGTTACTGGGGCAGGCAGAGAGTATGGCTACACCTTC.

The chain is built from TRBV6-6 and TRBJ1-5; TRBD1 is a possible D gene (6 bases). Germline assignment: CDR1 MNHNY and CDR2 SVGAGI (reference sequence). The CDR3 contains 14 residues. The V end was cut by 6 bases, the J end by 0 bases, with 9 bases between. The CDR3 nucleotides are TGTGCCAGCAGATGGACAGTTAGCAATCAGCCCCAGCATTTT. Translating it yields CASRWTVSNQPQHF.

This chain uses TRBV28 with TRBJ1-6, with D unresolved. The CDR3 consists of 12 residues. CDR1 MDHEN and CDR2 SYDVKM come from the germline V gene. The germline V and J ends were trimmed by 6 bases and 8 bases, with 8 bases remaining between them. The CDR3 sequence: CASSPRYSPLHF. The CDR3 DNA follows: TGTGCCAGCAGCCCCCGTTATTCACCCCTCCACTTT.

The chain links TRBV18 to TRBJ1-4; D may be TRBD1 (6 bases). V was trimmed by 5 bases and J by 5 bases, leaving 12 bases between them. Germline V lookup: CDR1 KGHSH, CDR2 LQKENI. The CDR3 loop spans 14 amino acids. CDR3 loop: CASSRGSLNEKLFF. For the CDR3, the DNA is TGTGCCAGCTCAAGGGGGTCGTTAAATGAAAAACTGTTTTTT.

The J gene is TRBJ1-2, the V gene TRBV7-8; 8 nucleotides align to TRBD1. The CDR3 totals 13 residues. The germline V gene has CDR1 SGHVS and CDR2 FQNEAQ. Trimming at V came to 5 bases and at J to 7 bases, leaving 6 bases not matched to a gene. The CDR3, as DNA: TGTGCCAGCAGCCAAACAGGGGGGACTGGCTACACCTTC. It yields the protein CASSQTGGTGYTF.

The chain carries TRBV5-5 and TRBJ2-7; D possibly corresponds to TRBD1 (6 bases). The V end was cut by 3 bases, the J end by 6 bases, with 19 bases between. Germline V gene sequence: CDR1 SGHKS, CDR2 YYEKEE (reference sequence). This CDR3 spans 15 amino acids. This CDR3 is CASSSLGLLGGEQYF. The CDR3 nucleotides are TGTGCCAGCAGCTCCCTAGGACTCCTAGGGGGCGAGCAGTACTTC.

The chain uses TRBV5-5 and TRBJ1-1; 10 bases agree with TRBD1. With V trimmed by 4 bases and J by 4 bases, 7 bases remained unmatched. Germline-derived CDR1 and CDR2 are SGHKS and YYEKEE (reference sequence). This CDR3 is built from 15 residues. CDR3 DNA: TGTGCCAGCAGCATGGGACAGGGGTGGGTCACTGAAGCTTTCTTT. Protein sequence: CASSMGQGWVTEAFF.

To note about this clone: One end of the junction does not line up with germline, which may come from a read error. The chain has TRBV12-3 or TRBV12-4 and TRBJ1-6; D remains ambiguous. The CDR3 totals 13 residues. CDR3 protein: CAGSPKGGSPLHF. The CDR3 nucleotides read TGTGCCGGCAGCCCAAAGGGAGGTTCACCCCTCCACTTT.

This clone was observed once. This rearrangement joins TRBV9 to TRBJ1-1; D possibly corresponds to TRBD1 (5 bases). Germline CDR1 is SGDLS and CDR2 is YYNGEE. The CDR3 consists of 18 residues. V was cut by 5 bases and J by 2 bases, with 25 bases left in between. The DNA of the CDR3 is TGTGCCAGCAGTGGCACAACCAGGGCCGGGGGGAGCAACACTGAAGCTTTCTTT. Its translation is CASSGTTRAGGSNTEAFF.

The chain links TRBV3-1 (or the pseudogene TRBV3-2) to TRBJ1-2; a weak D match, TRBD1 (5 bases). There are 15 residues in the CDR3. V was pared by 0 bases and J by 8 bases, with 16 bases between. Germline CDR1 is LGHDT and CDR2 is YNNKEL (reference sequence). The CDR3, as DNA: TGTGCCAGCAGCCAAGATCCTGGGGCGTCATCCGGCTACACCTTC. It encodes CASSQDPGASSGYTF.

The V call is TRBV9, the J call TRBJ2-3; no definite D call. The CDR3 sequence is 11 residues long. The germline V gene encodes CDR1 SGDLS and CDR2 YYNGEE. Trimming took 2 bases from V and 5 from J, leaving 3 bases between them. The CDR3 spells CASSVRDTQYF. CDR3 DNA sequence: TGTGCCAGCAGCGTTAGAGATACGCAGTATTTT.

V usage is TRBV2 and J usage is TRBJ1-4, with D possibly being TRBD1 (6 bases). This CDR3 comprises 13 residues. V was cut by 6 bases and J by 4 bases, with 9 bases left in between. Germline values: CDR1 SNHLY, CDR2 FYNNEI. The CDR3 DNA reads TGTGCCAGCAGAGGACAGATTAATGAAAAACTGTTTTTT. Protein: CASRGQINEKLFF.

The chain recombines TRBV19 with TRBJ1-1, with D perhaps TRBD1 (6 bases). Germline lookup yields CDR1 LNHDA and CDR2 SQIVND (reference sequence). The V and J ends lost 5 bases and 4 bases respectively, with 14 bases between them. This CDR3 is built from 14 residues. CDR3 sequence reads: CASSAQGRGTEAFF. CDR3 DNA: TGTGCCAGTAGTGCACAGGGTCGGGGCACTGAAGCTTTCTTT.

The chain has TRBV6-2 or TRBV6-3 and TRBJ1-2, with 7 bases matching TRBD1. This CDR3 is built from 15 residues. V trimming: 0 bases; J trimming: 4 bases; junction bases outside the gene matches: 5. Germline CDR1 is MNHEY and CDR2 is SVGEGT. Here the CDR3 reads CASSYSIGTVYGYTF. In nucleotides, the CDR3 is TGTGCCAGCAGTTACTCGATCGGGACAGTCTATGGCTACACCTTC.

The rearrangement joins TRBV2 to TRBJ1-5; D is possibly TRBD1 (5 bases). V was pared by 6 bases and J by 7 bases, with 13 bases between. Germline V gives CDR1 SNHLY, CDR2 FYNNEI. The CDR3 is made up of 13 amino acids. CDR3 region: CASSIRVEQPQHF. The CDR3 DNA follows: TGTGCCAGCAGCATCAGGGTGGAACAGCCCCAGCATTTT.

This clone has a single count. V is TRBV4-3 and J is TRBJ2-2; D is undetermined. This CDR3 region has 15 residues. With 0 bases removed from V and 5 bases from J, the gap between germline ends came to 10 bases. CDR1 is LGHNA and CDR2 is YSLEER in the germline V gene. The CDR3 coding sequence is TGCGCCAGCAGCCAAGAGTTCAGAATAACCGGGGAGCTGTTTTTT. Residues: CASSQEFRITGELFF.

The chain couples TRBV19 to TRBJ1-5, with D maybe TRBD1 (5 bases). There are 16 residues in the CDR3. V shed 5 bases and J shed 6 bases, with 20 bases lying between them. CDR1 is LNHDA and CDR2 is SQIVND in the germline V gene (reference sequence). The DNA of the CDR3 is TGTGCCAGTAGTGCGAGGGCAGGCTCCGGGGGTCAGCCCCAGCATTTT. This codes for CASSARAGSGGQPQHF.

CDR3 region: CASSLNPSPTGSYEQYF. The CDR3 bases are TGTGCCAGCAGCTTAAACCCCTCACCCACAGGGTCATACGAGCAGTACTTC. This rearrangement joins TRBV7-8 to TRBJ2-7; tentatively, D is TRBD1 (6 bases). V was clipped by 2 bases and J by 4 bases, with 21 bases between them. CDR1 is SGHVS and CDR2 is FQNEAQ in the germline V gene. The CDR3 extends over 17 amino acids.

This chain links TRBV28 with TRBJ1-1; no firm D call. Trimming shortened V by 3 bases and J by 9 bases, and 17 bases separated the two germline ends. This CDR3 region has 14 residues. Per germline, CDR1 MDHEN and CDR2 SYDVKM. CDR3 in amino acids: CASSFFADGGQAFF. The CDR3, as DNA: TGTGCCAGCAGTTTTTTTGCGGACGGAGGTCAAGCTTTCTTT.